The entry below describes one T cell receptor beta chain. Trimming took 7 bases from V and 4 from J, leaving 13 bases between them. Germline loops: CDR1 MNHEY, CDR2 SMNVEV (reference sequence). The CDR3 length is 13 residues. Participants were aged 18 to 89 years, lived in under 30 US areas, and enrolled virtually. The sample belongs to a study of blood T cell repertoires in COVID-19. Assay: immunoSEQ multiplex PCR; the TCRdb copy retains only in-frame clones and omits some. The table shows roughly 250,000 clones, with roughly 87% occurring only once. The sequence derives from a woman in her 30s with acute COVID-19. The chain links TRBV27 to TRBJ1-1; D is uncertain. The sample comprised PBMCs or T cells enriched from blood (not recorded which). The CDR3 is CASTLVYGTEAFF. CDR3 sequence (DNA): TGTGCCAGCACCCTAGTGTACGGCACTGAAGCTTTCTTT.